This TCR beta chain was sequenced for a study of cytomegalovirus exposure and HLA in healthy donors. The overall study: Genotyping of 398 donors showed that about 83% belonged to the Caucasian-associated ancestry cluster. Findings and caveats of the study: The likely explanation for a cluster of highly shared sequence variants was sequencing artifact.

All the people who gave samples were healthy bone marrow donors. The germline CDR1 and CDR2 sequences are MNHEY and SVGAGI. This CDR3 comprises 14 residues. Trimming stripped 0 bases from V and 1 base from J, with 6 bases between. In this sample, this clone turned up a few times. Antigen: not known. Different DNA sequences within this sample yield the same CDR3. Vbeta (60) and Jbeta (13) primers were used in the PCR. Using immunoSEQ multiplex PCR, the repertoire was profiled, and TCRdb retains in-frame clones only, with some absent. The table records around 150,000 clones, about three quarters of them present only once.

This chain links TRBV6-5 with TRBJ1-1, with D tentatively TRBD1 (5 bases). The sequenced sample was PBMCs. This TCR came from a male donor in good health and CMV-seronegative. CDR3 sequence reads: CASSYSGGNTEAFF. CDR3 bases: TGTGCCAGCAGTTACTCCGGGGGGAACACTGAAGCTTTCTTT.